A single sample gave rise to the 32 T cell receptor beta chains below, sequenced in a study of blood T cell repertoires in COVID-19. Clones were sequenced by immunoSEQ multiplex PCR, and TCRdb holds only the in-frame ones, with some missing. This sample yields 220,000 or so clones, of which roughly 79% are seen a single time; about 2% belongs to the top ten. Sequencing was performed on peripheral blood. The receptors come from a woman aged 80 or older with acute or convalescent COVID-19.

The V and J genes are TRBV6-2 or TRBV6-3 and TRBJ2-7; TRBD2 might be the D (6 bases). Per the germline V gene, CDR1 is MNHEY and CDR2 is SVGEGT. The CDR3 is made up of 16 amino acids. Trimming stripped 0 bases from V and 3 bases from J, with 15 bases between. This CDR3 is CASSYSSVPSVYEQYF. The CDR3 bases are TGTGCCAGCAGTTACTCCAGCGTCCCTAGCGTCTACGAGCAGTACTTC.

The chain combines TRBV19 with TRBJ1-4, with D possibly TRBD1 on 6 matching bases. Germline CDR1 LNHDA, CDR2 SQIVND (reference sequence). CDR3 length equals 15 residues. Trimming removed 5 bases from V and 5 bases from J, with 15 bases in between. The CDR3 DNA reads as TGTGCCAGTAGTGTCTCCGGGACATTAAATGAAAAACTGTTTTTT. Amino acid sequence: CASSVSGTLNEKLFF.

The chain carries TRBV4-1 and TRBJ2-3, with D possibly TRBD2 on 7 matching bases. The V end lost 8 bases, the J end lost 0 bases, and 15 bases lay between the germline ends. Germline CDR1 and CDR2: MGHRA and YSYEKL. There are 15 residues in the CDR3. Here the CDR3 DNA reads TGCGCCAGCCAGTTTGCGGGGGCGAGCACAGATACGCAGTATTTT. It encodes CASQFAGASTDTQYF.

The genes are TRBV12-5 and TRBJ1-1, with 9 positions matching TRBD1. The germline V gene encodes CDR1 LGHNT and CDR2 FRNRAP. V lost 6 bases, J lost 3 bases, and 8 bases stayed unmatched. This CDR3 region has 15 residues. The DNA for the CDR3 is TGTGCTAGTGGACCCGGGACAGGGTTATACACTGAAGCTTTCTTT. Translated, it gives CASGPGTGLYTEAFF.

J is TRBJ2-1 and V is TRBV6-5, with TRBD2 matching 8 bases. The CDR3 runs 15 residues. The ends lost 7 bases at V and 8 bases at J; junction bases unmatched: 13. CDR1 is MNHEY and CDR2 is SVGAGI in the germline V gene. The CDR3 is CASKKEAGVFYEQFF. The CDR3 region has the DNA TGTGCCAGCAAAAAGGAAGCGGGAGTCTTCTATGAGCAGTTCTTC.

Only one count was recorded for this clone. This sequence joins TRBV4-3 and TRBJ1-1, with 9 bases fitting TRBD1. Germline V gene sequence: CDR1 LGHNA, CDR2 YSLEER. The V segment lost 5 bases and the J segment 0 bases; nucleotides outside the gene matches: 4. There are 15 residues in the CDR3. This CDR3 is CASSFRDRVNTEAFF. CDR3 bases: TGCGCCAGCAGCTTCCGGGACAGGGTGAACACTGAAGCTTTCTTT.

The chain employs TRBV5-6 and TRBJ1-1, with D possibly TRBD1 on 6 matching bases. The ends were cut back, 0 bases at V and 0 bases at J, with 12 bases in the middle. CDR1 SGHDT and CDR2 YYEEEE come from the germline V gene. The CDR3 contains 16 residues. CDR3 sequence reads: CASSLGYRAMNTEAFF. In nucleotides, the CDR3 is TGTGCCAGCAGCTTGGGATACAGGGCCATGAACACTGAAGCTTTCTTT. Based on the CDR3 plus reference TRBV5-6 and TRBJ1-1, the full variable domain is DAGVTQSPTHLIKTRGQQVTLRCSPKSGHDTVSWYQQALGQGPQFIFQYYEEEERQRGNFPDRFSGHQFPNYSSELNVNALLLGDSALYLCASSLGYRAMNTEAFFGQGTRLTVV.

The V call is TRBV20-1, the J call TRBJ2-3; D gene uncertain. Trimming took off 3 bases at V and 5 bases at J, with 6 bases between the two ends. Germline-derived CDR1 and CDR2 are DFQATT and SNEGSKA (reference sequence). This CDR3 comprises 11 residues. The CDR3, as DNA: TGCAGTGCTAGTAGACTAGATACGCAGTATTTT. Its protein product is CSASRLDTQYF.

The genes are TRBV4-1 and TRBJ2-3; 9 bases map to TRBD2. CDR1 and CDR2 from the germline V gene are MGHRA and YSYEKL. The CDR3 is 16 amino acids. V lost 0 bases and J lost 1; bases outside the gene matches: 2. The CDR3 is CASSQDPSGGTDTQYF. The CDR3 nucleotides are TGCGCCAGCAGCCAAGATCCTAGCGGGGGCACAGATACGCAGTATTTT.

The CDR3 spells CASSTQGANGYTF. The CDR3 DNA reads as TGTGCCAGCAGTACACAGGGGGCGAACGGCTACACCTTC. This chain uses TRBV12-3 or TRBV12-4 with TRBJ1-2, with 9 bases lining up with TRBD1. The CDR3 covers 13 residues. Trimming cost V 5 bases and J 8 bases; bases outside gene matches: 6.

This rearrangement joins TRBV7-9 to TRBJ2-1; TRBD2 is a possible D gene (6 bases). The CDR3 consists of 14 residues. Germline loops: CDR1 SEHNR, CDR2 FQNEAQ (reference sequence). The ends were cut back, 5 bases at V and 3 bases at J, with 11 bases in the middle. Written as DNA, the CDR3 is TGTGCCAGCAGCGCGGGACTCGTCTACAATGAGCAGTTCTTC. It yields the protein CASSAGLVYNEQFF.

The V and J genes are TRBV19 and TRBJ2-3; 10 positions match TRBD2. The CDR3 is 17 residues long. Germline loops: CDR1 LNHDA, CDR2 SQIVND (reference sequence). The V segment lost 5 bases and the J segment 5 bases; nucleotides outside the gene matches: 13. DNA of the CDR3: TGTGCCAGTAGTGCTAATTTTCTAGCGGGAGTTCAAGATACGCAGTATTTT. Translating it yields CASSANFLAGVQDTQYF.

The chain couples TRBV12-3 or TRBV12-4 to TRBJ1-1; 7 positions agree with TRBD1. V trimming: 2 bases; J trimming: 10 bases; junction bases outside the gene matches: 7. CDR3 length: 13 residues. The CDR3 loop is CASSLKRGLRAFF. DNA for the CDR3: TGTGCCAGCAGTTTAAAAAGGGGGCTGCGAGCTTTCTTT.

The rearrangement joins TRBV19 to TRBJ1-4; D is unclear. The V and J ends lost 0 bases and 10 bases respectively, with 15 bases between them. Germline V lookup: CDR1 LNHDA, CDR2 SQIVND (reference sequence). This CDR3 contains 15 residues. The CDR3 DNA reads TGTGCCAGTAGTATAGATCGGTCAGTGGCGGGAAAACTGTTTTTT. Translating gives CASSIDRSVAGKLFF.

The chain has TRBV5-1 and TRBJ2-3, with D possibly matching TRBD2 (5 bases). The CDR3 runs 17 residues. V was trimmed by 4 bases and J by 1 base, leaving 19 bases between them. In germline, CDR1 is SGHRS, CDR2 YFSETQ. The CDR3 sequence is CASSTSVGSVGTDTQYF. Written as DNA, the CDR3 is TGCGCCAGCAGCACCTCAGTGGGGAGCGTGGGCACAGATACGCAGTATTTT.

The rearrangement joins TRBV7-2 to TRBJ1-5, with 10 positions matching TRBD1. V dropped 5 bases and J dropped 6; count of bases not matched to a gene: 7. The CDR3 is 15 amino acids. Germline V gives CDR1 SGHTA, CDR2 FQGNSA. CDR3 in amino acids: CASSPGTGVVQPQHF. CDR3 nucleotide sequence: TGTGCCAGCAGCCCTGGGACAGGGGTTGTTCAGCCCCAGCATTTT.

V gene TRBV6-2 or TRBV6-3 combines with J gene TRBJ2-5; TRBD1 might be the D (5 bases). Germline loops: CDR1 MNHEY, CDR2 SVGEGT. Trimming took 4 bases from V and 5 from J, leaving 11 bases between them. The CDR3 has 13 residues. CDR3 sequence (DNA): TGTGCCAGCAGTTCGACAGTGAAGGAGACCCAGTACTTC. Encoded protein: CASSSTVKETQYF.

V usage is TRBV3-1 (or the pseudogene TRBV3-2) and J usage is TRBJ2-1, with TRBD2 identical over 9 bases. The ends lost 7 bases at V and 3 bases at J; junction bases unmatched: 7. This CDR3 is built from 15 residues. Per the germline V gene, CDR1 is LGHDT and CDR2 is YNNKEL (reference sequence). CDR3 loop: CASTQGTSFYNEQFF. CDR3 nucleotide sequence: TGTGCCAGCACCCAGGGGACTAGCTTCTACAATGAGCAGTTCTTC.

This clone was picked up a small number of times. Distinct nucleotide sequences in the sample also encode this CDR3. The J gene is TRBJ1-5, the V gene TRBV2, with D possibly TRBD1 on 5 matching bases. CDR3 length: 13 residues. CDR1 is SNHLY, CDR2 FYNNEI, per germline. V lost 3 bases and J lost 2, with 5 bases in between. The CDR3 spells CASSDRGNQPQHF. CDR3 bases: TGTGCCAGCAGTGACAGGGGCAATCAGCCCCAGCATTTT.

This CDR3 reads CASSVFNTYNSPLHF. The DNA for the CDR3 is TGTGCCAGCAGTGTCTTCAATACATATAATTCACCCCTCCACTTT. This chain uses TRBV2 with TRBJ1-6; no definite D call. CDR1 is SNHLY, CDR2 FYNNEI, per germline. With 4 bases removed from V and 4 bases from J, the gap between germline ends came to 11 bases. The CDR3 runs 15 residues.

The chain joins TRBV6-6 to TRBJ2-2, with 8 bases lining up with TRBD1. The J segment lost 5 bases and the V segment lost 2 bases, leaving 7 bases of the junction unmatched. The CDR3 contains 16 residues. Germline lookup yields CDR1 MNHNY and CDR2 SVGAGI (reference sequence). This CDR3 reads CASSYTRTGSTGELFF. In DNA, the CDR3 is TGTGCCAGCAGTTACACACGGACAGGGTCTACCGGGGAGCTGTTTTTT.

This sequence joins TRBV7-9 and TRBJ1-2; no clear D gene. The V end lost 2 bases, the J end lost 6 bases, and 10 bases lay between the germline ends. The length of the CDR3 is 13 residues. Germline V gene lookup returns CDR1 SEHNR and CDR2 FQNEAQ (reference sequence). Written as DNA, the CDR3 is TGTGCCAGCAGCTTAACGCAGTCCCATGGCTACACCTTC. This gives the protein CASSLTQSHGYTF.

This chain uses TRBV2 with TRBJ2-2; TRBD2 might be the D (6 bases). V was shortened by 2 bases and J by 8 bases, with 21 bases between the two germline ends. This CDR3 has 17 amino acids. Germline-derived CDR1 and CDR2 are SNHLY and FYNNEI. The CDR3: CASSEHRAGPRWGELFF. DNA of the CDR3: TGTGCCAGCAGTGAACATCGGGCGGGGCCGCGTTGGGGGGAGCTGTTTTTT. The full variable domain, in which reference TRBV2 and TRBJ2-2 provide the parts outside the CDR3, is EPEVTQTPSHQVTQMGQEVILRCVPISNHLYFYWYRQILGQKVEFLVSFYNNEISEKSEIFDDQFSVERPDGSNFTLKIRSTKLEDSAMYFCASSEHRAGPRWGELFFGEGSRLTVL.

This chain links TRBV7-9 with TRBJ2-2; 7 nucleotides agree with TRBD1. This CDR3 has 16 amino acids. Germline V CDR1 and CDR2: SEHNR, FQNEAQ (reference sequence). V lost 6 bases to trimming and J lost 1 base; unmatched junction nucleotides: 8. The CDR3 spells CASSRPGQKNTGELFF. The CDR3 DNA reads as TGTGCCAGCAGTCGCCCGGGACAGAAGAACACCGGGGAGCTGTTTTTT.

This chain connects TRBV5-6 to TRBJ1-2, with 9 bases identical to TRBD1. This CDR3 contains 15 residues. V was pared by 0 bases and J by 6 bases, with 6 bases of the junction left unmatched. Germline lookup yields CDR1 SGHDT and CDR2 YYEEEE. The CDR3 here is CASSLAQDRGDGYTF. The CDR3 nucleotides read TGTGCCAGCAGCTTGGCCCAGGACAGGGGAGATGGCTACACCTTC.

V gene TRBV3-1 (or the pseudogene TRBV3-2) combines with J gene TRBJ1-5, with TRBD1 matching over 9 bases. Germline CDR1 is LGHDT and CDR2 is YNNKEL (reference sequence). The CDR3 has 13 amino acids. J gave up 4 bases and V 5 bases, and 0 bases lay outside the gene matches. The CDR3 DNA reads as TGTGCCAGCAGCGGGACAGGGAATCAGCCCCAGCATTTT. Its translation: CASSGTGNQPQHF.

CDR3 sequence reads: CASSPRQGTAYEQYF. CDR3 in DNA: TGTGCCAGCAGCCCCCGACAGGGGACCGCCTACGAGCAGTACTTC. The chain links TRBV9 to TRBJ2-7, with TRBD1 matching 8 bases. Trimming cost V 4 bases and J 2 bases; bases outside gene matches: 8. The CDR3 has 15 residues. Per the germline V gene, CDR1 is SGDLS and CDR2 is YYNGEE.

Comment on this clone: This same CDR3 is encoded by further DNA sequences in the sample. Here the CDR3 DNA reads TGTGCCAGCAGTTACTCAGGACAGGGAAATTCACCCCTCCACTTT. Translated, it gives CASSYSGQGNSPLHF. The chain recombines TRBV6-5 with TRBJ1-6; TRBD1 matches 8 bases. The V gene's germline CDR1 is MNHEY and CDR2 SVGAGI. CDR3 size: 15 residues. The V gene end was trimmed by 0 bases and the J gene end by 7 bases; junction bases not matched to a gene: 2.

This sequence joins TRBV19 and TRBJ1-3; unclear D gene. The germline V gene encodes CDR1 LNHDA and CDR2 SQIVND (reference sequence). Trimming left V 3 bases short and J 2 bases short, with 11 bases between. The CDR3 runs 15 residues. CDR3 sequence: CASSILEGTGNTIYF. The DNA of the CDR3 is TGTGCCAGTAGTATTTTGGAGGGAACTGGAAACACCATATATTTT.

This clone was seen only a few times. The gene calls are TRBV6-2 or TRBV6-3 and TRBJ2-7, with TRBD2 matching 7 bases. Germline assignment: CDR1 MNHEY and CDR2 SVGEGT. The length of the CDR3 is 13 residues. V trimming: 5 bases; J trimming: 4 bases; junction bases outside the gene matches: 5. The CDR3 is CASSLAGEYEQYF. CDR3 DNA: TGTGCCAGCAGTCTGGCGGGGGAGTACGAGCAGTACTTC.

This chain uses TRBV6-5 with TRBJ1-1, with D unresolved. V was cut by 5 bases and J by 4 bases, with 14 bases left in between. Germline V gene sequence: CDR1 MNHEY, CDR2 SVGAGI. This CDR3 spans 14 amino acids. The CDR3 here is CASSTEQFGTEAFF. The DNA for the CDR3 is TGTGCCAGCAGTACCGAACAATTTGGCACTGAAGCTTTCTTT.

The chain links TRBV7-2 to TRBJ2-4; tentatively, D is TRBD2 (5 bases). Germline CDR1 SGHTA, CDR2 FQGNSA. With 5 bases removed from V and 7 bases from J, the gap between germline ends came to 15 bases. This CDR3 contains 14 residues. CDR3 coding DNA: TGTGCCAGCAGCGTCTCGTATCCGGGGAACATTCAGTACTTC. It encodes CASSVSYPGNIQYF.